This T cell receptor (beta chain) was recovered during a study of shared clonotypes between healthy human individuals. At the level of the study: A few men and two women, aged 18 to 49, were donors.

This clone turned up a few times. Antigen unknown. Authors' methods: Junction-only sequences without quality scores came from ImmunoSEQ, so filtering differed. Here immunoSEQ multiplex PCR was the method, and the copy in TCRdb shows in-frame clones only, minus some. That table gives V, J and clone size, and the DNA gave D and trimming. Of some 2.3 million clones in the sample, 85% to 95% were seen once. The study, taken as a whole, reports: Clonotype sharing among donors, it was expected, would be affected by sequencing depth.

CDR1 and CDR2 (germline): SEHNR, FQNEAQ (reference sequence). The CDR3 is made up of 16 amino acids. V lost 5 bases, J lost 4 bases, and 17 bases lay in between. The sequenced sample consisted of naive CD4+ T cells from PBMCs. Subset given: CD45RA+ positively selected. The V gene is TRBV7-9, the J gene TRBJ1-4, with a tentative D call TRBD1 (6 bases). The receptor's source is a man between 18 and 29 years old in good health. Some clones in this sample may be carry-over from other donors' samples. The CDR3: CASSLLEGQYNEKLFF. In nucleotides, the CDR3 is TGTGCCAGCAGCCTACTAGAAGGACAGTATAATGAAAAACTGTTTTTT.